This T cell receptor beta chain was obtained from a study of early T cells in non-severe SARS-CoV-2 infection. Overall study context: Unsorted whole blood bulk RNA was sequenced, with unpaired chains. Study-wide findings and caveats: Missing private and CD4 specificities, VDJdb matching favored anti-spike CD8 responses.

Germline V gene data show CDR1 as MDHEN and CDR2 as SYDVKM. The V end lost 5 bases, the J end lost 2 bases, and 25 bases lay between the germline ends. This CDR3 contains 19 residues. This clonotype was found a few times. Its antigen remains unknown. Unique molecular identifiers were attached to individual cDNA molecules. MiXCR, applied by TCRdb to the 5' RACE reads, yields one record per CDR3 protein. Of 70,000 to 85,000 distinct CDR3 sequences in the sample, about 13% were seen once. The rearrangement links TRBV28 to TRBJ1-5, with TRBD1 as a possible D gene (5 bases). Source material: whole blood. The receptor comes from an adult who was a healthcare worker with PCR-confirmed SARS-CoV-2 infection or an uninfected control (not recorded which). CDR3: CASSPSYVGPVVGNQPQHF. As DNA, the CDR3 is TGTGCCAGCAGTCCTAGTTATGTGGGGCCGGTAGTGGGCAATCAGCCCCAGCATTTT.